The sequence of this T cell receptor beta chain was determined in a study of T cells in narcolepsy. CDR1 and CDR2 (germline): MDHEN, SYDVKM. V gave up 5 bases and J gave up 5 bases; unmatched junction bases: 4. The CDR3 covers 13 residues. Produced via immunoSEQ multiplex PCR; TCRdb's table is partial and in-frame only. The table lists 25,000 to 40,000 clones, 85% to 90% of them singletons. This TCR was recovered from a human donor with narcolepsy. The genes are TRBV28 and TRBJ1-1; 8 nucleotides agree with TRBD1. Sequencing was performed on CD45RA- memory CD4+ T cells from PBMCs. In DNA form, the CDR3 reads TGTGCCAGCAGTCGACAGGGGAGGACTGAAGCTTTCTTT. It translates to CASSRQGRTEAFF. Filled out from reference TRBV28 and TRBJ1-1, the complete variable domain reads DVKVTQSSRYLVKRTGEKVFLECVQDMDHENMFWYRQDPGLGLRLIYFSYDVKMKEKGDIPEGYSVSREKKERFSLILESASTNQTSMYLCASSRQGRTEAFFGQGTRLTVV.